These T cell receptor beta chains were read from a single sample in a study of blood T cell repertoires in COVID-19. Assay used: immunoSEQ multiplex PCR; TCRdb lists only in-frame clones, some missing. The table has over 65,000 clones, about 88% seen once. The source material was peripheral blood. These receptors were obtained from a human donor in a cohort sampled during active COVID-19. The CDR3 runs from the conserved cysteine through the conserved F or W. The order of the fields is V gene, J gene, D gene, clone size, CDR3 protein, CDR3 DNA. D genes are given only for firm matches. Size values are once, few and many counts, or a class for expanded clones, and some rows have none.

>TRBV18|TRBJ2-7|TRBD1|NA
CASSLTGLQSYEQYF
TGTGCCAGCTCACTGACAGGGTTGCAGTCCTACGAGCAGTACTTC
>TRBV28|TRBJ2-5|TRBD2|NA
CASGGLALLLDQETQYF
TGTGCCAGCGGGGGACTAGCGCTCCTACTAGACCAAGAGACCCAGTACTTC
>TRBV24-1|TRBJ2-3|TRBD2|NA
CATSDPSGSGSVGTDTQYF
TGTGCCACCAGTGACCCCTCGGGTAGCGGGAGCGTGGGCACAGATACGCAGTATTTT
>TRBV6-2/TRBV6-3|TRBJ2-1|TRBD2|NA
CASSYLSSGPIHNEQFF
TGTGCCAGCAGTTACTTGTCTAGCGGCCCCATCCACAATGAGCAGTTCTTC
>TRBV6-5|TRBJ2-2|TRBD2|NA
CASSYVAGVIGELFF
TGTGCCAGCAGTTACGTAGCGGGAGTAATCGGGGAGCTGTTTTTT
>TRBV11-3|TRBJ2-7|TRBD1|NA
CASSYSGTGGEQYF
TGTGCCAGCAGCTACTCAGGGACAGGGGGCGAGCAGTACTTC
>TRBV30|TRBJ2-7|NA|NA
CACEDRPYEQYF
TGTGCCTGCGAAGACAGACCCTACGAGCAGTACTTC
>TRBV7-2|TRBJ1-1|NA|NA
CASSPRGRDTEAFF
TGTGCCAGCAGCCCTAGGGGCCGGGACACTGAAGCTTTCTTT
>TRBV30|TRBJ2-1|NA|NA
CAWSVASSYNEQFF
TGTGCCTGGAGTGTCGCGAGCTCCTACAATGAGCAGTTCTTC
>TRBV5-1|TRBJ2-1|TRBD2|NA
CASSGGTSGNWQFF
TGCGCCAGCAGCGGGGGGACTAGCGGGAATTGGCAGTTCTTC
>TRBV7-9|TRBJ1-1|NA|NA
CASSVGVEAFF
TGTGCCAGCAGCGTCGGTGTTGAAGCTTTCTTT
>TRBV19|TRBJ2-7|NA|NA
CASSITVTRSEQYF
TGTGCCAGTAGCATCACGGTAACTCGATCCGAGCAGTACTTC
>TRBV14|TRBJ2-7|NA|NA
CASSQARTGEQYF
TGTGCCAGCAGCCAGGCGCGAACGGGGGAGCAATACTTC
>TRBV10-2|TRBJ2-7|TRBD2|NA
CASSDPATSGTMDGSEQYF
TGCGCCAGCAGTGATCCAGCGACTAGCGGAACCATGGACGGCTCCGAGCAGTACTTC
>TRBV19|TRBJ1-6|NA|NA
CASSRGWGESSYNSPLHF
TGTGCCAGTAGTCGTGGGTGGGGGGAAAGCTCCTATAATTCACCCCTCCACTTT
>TRBV27|TRBJ2-6|NA|NA
CASSPLSGANVLTF
TGTGCCAGCAGTCCCCTCTCTGGGGCCAACGTCCTGACTTTC
>TRBV7-8|TRBJ2-7|NA|few
CASSRGHLGEQYF
TGTGCCAGCAGCCGCGGACATTTAGGCGAGCAGTACTTC
>TRBV7-2|TRBJ2-7|TRBD2|NA
CASSLGGASGEQYF
TGTGCCAGCAGCTTAGGAGGGGCTAGCGGCGAGCAGTACTTC
>TRBV6-5|TRBJ2-5|TRBD1|NA
CASRRDRVGQETQYF
TGTGCCAGCAGGCGGGACAGGGTGGGTCAAGAGACCCAGTACTTC
>TRBV27|TRBJ1-6|NA|NA
CASRLLRPGQNSPLHF
TGTGCCAGCAGACTATTACGTCCAGGGCAGAATTCACCCCTCCACTTT
>TRBV15|TRBJ2-5|TRBD2|NA
CATSTRLALDQETQYF
TGTGCCACCAGCACGCGACTAGCCCTCGACCAAGAGACCCAGTACTTC
>TRBV24-1|TRBJ2-1|TRBD2|NA
CATSDRDLAGSSYNEQFF
TGTGCCACCAGTGATCGCGATTTAGCGGGGAGCTCCTACAATGAGCAGTTCTTC
>TRBV28|TRBJ2-5|NA|NA
CASSFGRSTQETQYF
TGTGCCAGCAGTTTCGGCAGGTCCACCCAAGAGACCCAGTACTTC
>TRBV28|TRBJ2-3|TRBD1|NA
CASSWDRGADTQYF
TGTGCCAGCAGTTGGGACAGGGGGGCAGATACGCAGTATTTT
>TRBV4-3|TRBJ2-7|TRBD1|few
CASSQTGVDDEQYF
TGCGCCAGCAGCCAAACAGGGGTGGACGACGAGCAGTACTTC
>TRBV11-2|TRBJ2-7|TRBD2|NA
CASSFSGRMAGRYEQYF
TGTGCCAGCAGCTTCAGCGGGAGAATGGCCGGCCGTTACGAGCAGTACTTC
>TRBV27|TRBJ2-7|NA|NA
CASSFYLADPYEQYF
TGTGCCAGCAGTTTTTATCTAGCAGACCCCTACGAGCAGTACTTC
>TRBV23-1|TRBJ2-5|NA|NA
CASSQSEGQSQETQYF
TGCGCCAGCAGTCAATCGGAGGGACAGTCTCAAGAGACCCAGTACTTC
>TRBV15|TRBJ2-7|NA|NA
CATSGGEQGSHEQYF
TGTGCCACCAGCGGAGGCGAACAGGGTAGCCACGAGCAGTACTTC
>TRBV3-1/TRBV3-2|TRBJ2-6|NA|NA
CASSARLVSGANVLTF
TGTGCCAGCAGCGCCCGACTGGTCTCTGGGGCCAACGTCCTGACTTTC
>TRBV29-1|TRBJ2-7|TRBD2|NA
CSVVGLAVTSYEQYF
TGCAGCGTTGTAGGTCTAGCGGTTACCTCCTACGAGCAGTACTTC
>TRBV5-6|TRBJ1-2|TRBD1|NA
CASSPGTGTGGFRYTF
TGTGCCAGCAGCCCAGGTACCGGGACAGGGGGTTTTCGCTACACCTTC
>TRBV4-1|TRBJ2-7|TRBD2|NA
CASSPSSLAGGLSHEQYF
TGCGCCAGCAGCCCGAGTTCGCTAGCGGGAGGGCTTAGCCACGAGCAGTACTTC
>TRBV3-1/TRBV3-2|TRBJ1-2|NA|NA
CASSQSAVLTGNGYTF
TGTGCCAGCAGCCAATCTGCAGTATTAACAGGGAATGGCTACACCTTC
>TRBV7-3|TRBJ1-6|TRBD1|few
CASSRDRADPYNSPLHF
TGTGCCAGCAGCCGGGACAGGGCCGATCCCTATAATTCACCCCTCCACTTT
>TRBV6-6|TRBJ1-6|TRBD1|few
CASSYSGQEGSPLHF
TGTGCCAGCAGTTACTCGGGACAGGAGGGTTCACCCCTCCACTTT
>TRBV27|TRBJ1-1|TRBD1|NA
CASSPGTGGVRRKEAFF
TGTGCCAGCAGTCCTGGGACAGGGGGAGTAAGAAGGAAGGAAGCTTTCTTT
>TRBV24-1|TRBJ2-7|TRBD2|once
CATSAITTSGNYEQYF
TGTGCCACCAGTGCCATTACGACTAGCGGAAACTACGAGCAGTACTTC
>TRBV6-4|TRBJ2-5|TRBD2|NA
CASSRLAGGQETQYF
TGTGCCAGCAGTCGACTAGCGGGGGGCCAAGAGACCCAGTACTTC
>TRBV11-1|TRBJ2-1|TRBD2|NA
CASSLELAGYNEQFF
TGTGCCAGCAGCTTAGAACTAGCGGGGTACAATGAGCAGTTCTTC
>TRBV29-1|TRBJ1-2|NA|NA
CSVDGGDHPNYGYTF
TGCAGCGTTGACGGGGGGGACCACCCAAACTATGGCTACACCTTC
>TRBV7-6|TRBJ2-5|NA|NA
CASSLRPPAGSETQYF
TGTGCCAGCAGCTTAAGGCCCCCGGCGGGATCAGAGACCCAGTACTTC
>TRBV6-5|TRBJ2-2|NA|NA
CASSISGNTGELFF
TGTGCCAGCAGTATTTCAGGAAACACCGGGGAGCTGTTTTTT
>TRBV21-1|TRBJ2-3|NA|NA
CASSKSKREGPRDTQYF
TGTGCCAGCAGCAAAAGCAAGCGGGAGGGCCCAAGAGATACGCAGTATTTT
>TRBV29-1|TRBJ2-7|NA|NA
CSVSNTAVYEQYF
TGCAGCGTTTCGAACACGGCGGTCTACGAGCAGTACTTC
>TRBV29-1|TRBJ2-7|NA|NA
CSVGPFDEQYF
TGCAGCGTTGGTCCCTTCGACGAGCAGTACTTC
>TRBV12-3/TRBV12-4|TRBJ2-7|NA|NA
CASSSGYEQYF
TGTGCCAGCAGTTCCGGCTACGAGCAGTACTTC
>TRBV7-2|TRBJ2-5|TRBD1|NA
CASSLARSGGQETQYF
TGTGCCAGCAGCTTAGCTAGGTCAGGGGGCCAAGAGACCCAGTACTTC
>TRBV5-1|TRBJ2-6|TRBD1|NA
CASSLAGGRGANVLTF
TGCGCCAGCAGCCTCGCAGGGGGACGAGGGGCCAACGTCCTGACTTTC
>TRBV2|TRBJ2-2|NA|NA
CASSEAFRNTGELFF
TGTGCCAGCAGTGAAGCGTTCCGTAACACCGGGGAGCTGTTTTTT
>TRBV11-2|TRBJ2-5|NA|NA
CASSSSRGHLETQYF
TGTGCCAGCAGCTCGTCAAGAGGGCACCTTGAGACCCAGTACTTC
>TRBV5-4|TRBJ1-4|NA|few
CASSLDRTNEKLFF
TGTGCCAGCAGCTTGGACCGGACTAATGAAAAACTGTTTTTT
>TRBV4-3|TRBJ1-1|TRBD1|once
CASSQGQGRGNTEAFF
TGCGCCAGCAGCCAAGGACAGGGGAGGGGGAACACTGAAGCTTTCTTT
>TRBV6-5|TRBJ1-3|NA|once
CASSYREGTGNTIYF
TGTGCCAGCAGTTACCGGGAGGGAACTGGAAACACCATATATTTT